The 9 T cell receptor beta chains reported below all come from one sample, sequenced in a study of T cells in Graves' hyperthyroidism and ophthalmopathy. RNA transcripts served as the template for amplifying TCR beta CDR3 regions. With the HTBI primer set, the TCR CDR3 went through a first round of RT-PCR. From the multiplex PCR reads, TCRdb called clonotypes with MiXCR, one entry per CDR3 protein. The data hold about 480,000 distinct CDR3 sequences, with approximately 23% observed a single time. Sequencing was performed on blood. The receptors stem from a woman in her 70s with Graves' ophthalmopathy.

CDR3 residues: CASSLTSGMQETQYF. Written as DNA, the CDR3 is TGTGCCAGCAGCCTGACTAGCGGGATGCAAGAGACCCAGTACTTC. The rearrangement uses TRBV3-1 and TRBJ2-5; the match to TRBD2 covers 11 bases. CDR1 is LGHDT, CDR2 YNNKEL, per germline (reference sequence). Trimming took 4 bases from V and 2 from J; bases not matched to a gene: 3. This CDR3 is 15 amino acids long.

The chain links TRBV5-1 to TRBJ2-1, with D unclear. Germline lookup yields CDR1 SGHRS and CDR2 YFSETQ. V was cut by 1 base and J by 7 bases, with 12 bases left in between. The CDR3 has 14 amino acids. The CDR3 nucleotides read TGCGCCAGCAGCTTGACTACCCTCTTAAATGAGCAGTTCTTC. This codes for CASSLTTLLNEQFF.

The V call is TRBV5-1, the J call TRBJ1-3, with D possibly being TRBD1 (5 bases). CDR3 length: 14 amino acids. The germline V and J ends were trimmed by 2 bases and 8 bases, with 14 bases remaining between them. Germline CDR1 SGHRS, CDR2 YFSETQ. In DNA, the CDR3 is TGCGCCAGCAGCTTAGGGACGAAGCTGGACACCATATATTTT. It is translated as CASSLGTKLDTIYF. The full variable domain, with the rest looked up from reference TRBV5-1 and TRBJ1-3, is KAGVTQTPRYLIKTRGQQVTLSCSPISGHRSVSWYQQTPGQGLQFLFEYFSETQRNKGNFPGRFSGRQFSNSRSEMNVSTLELGDSALYLCASSLGTKLDTIYFGEGSWLTVV.

V is TRBV30 and J is TRBJ1-3, with a weak D call TRBD1 (5 bases). Trimming pared 2 bases from V and 0 bases from J, leaving 11 bases between. The CDR3 loop spans 15 amino acids. CDR1 is GTSNPN, CDR2 SVGIG, per germline (reference sequence). The DNA for the CDR3 is TGTGCCTGGAGTCCTCGGGGGTCCTCTGGAAACACCATATATTTT. It yields the protein CAWSPRGSSGNTIYF.

The CDR3, as DNA: TGTGCCAGCAATCAGCGGGACAGCACAGATACGCAGTATTTT. Protein sequence: CASNQRDSTDTQYF. The chain recombines TRBV28 with TRBJ2-3, with 7 positions matching TRBD2. Germline V lookup: CDR1 MDHEN, CDR2 SYDVKM. The CDR3 sequence is 14 residues long. V was pared by 7 bases and J by 0 bases, with 4 bases of the junction left unmatched.

The chain carries TRBV20-1 and TRBJ1-5, with 7 bases matching TRBD1. The J segment lost 4 bases and the V segment lost 3 bases, leaving 3 bases of the junction unmatched. The CDR3 length is 13 residues. Germline CDR1 and CDR2: DFQATT and SNEGSKA (reference sequence). For the CDR3, the DNA is TGCAGTGCTAGGAACAGGGGAAATCAGCCCCAGCATTTT. As protein: CSARNRGNQPQHF.

The chain uses TRBV7-9 and TRBJ2-7, with a tentative D call TRBD1 (5 bases). Germline V gene lookup returns CDR1 SEHNR and CDR2 FQNEAQ (reference sequence). V lost 7 bases and J 2 bases, leaving 15 bases between the germline ends. The CDR3 length is 14 residues. This CDR3 is CASNSRGRAYEQYF. CDR3 DNA sequence: TGTGCCAGCAATAGTAGGGGAAGGGCCTACGAGCAGTACTTC. Full variable domain (outside the CDR3, taken from reference TRBV7-9 and TRBJ2-7): DTGVSQNPRHKITKRGQNVTFRCDPISEHNRLYWYRQTLGQGPEFLTYFQNEAQLEKSRLLSDRFSAERPKGSFSTLEIQRTEQGDSAMYLCASNSRGRAYEQYFGPGTRLTVT.

This clonotype was detected only a few times. The V call is TRBV7-9, the J call TRBJ1-2, with a weak D call TRBD1 (6 bases). Germline V lookup: CDR1 SEHNR, CDR2 FQNEAQ (reference sequence). With 4 bases removed from V and 7 bases from J, the gap between germline ends came to 16 bases. This CDR3 contains 14 residues. This CDR3 reads CASSYKQGDRGYTF. The CDR3 DNA sequence: TGTGCCAGCAGCTACAAACAGGGTGATCGTGGCTACACCTTC.

Ten or more counts support this clonotype. V gene TRBV29-1 combines with J gene TRBJ1-1; D unresolved. Deletions cut 4 bases from V and 0 bases from J, with 6 bases between. Per germline, CDR1 SQVTM and CDR2 ANQGSEA. This CDR3 region has 12 residues. This CDR3 is CSVAQLNTEAFF. In nucleotides, the CDR3 is TGCAGCGTTGCACAGTTGAACACTGAAGCTTTCTTT.